This TCR beta chain was retrieved from a study of shared clonotypes between healthy human individuals. Study-wide results and caveats: Naive CD4 clonotypes overlapped across a few donors at roughly 5.1%.

As defined, naive CD8 cells were CD45RO-negative and positively selected for CCR7, with terminally differentiated effector memory CD45RA+ cells excluded. The donors, healthy adults who were HIV-negative, had experienced no recent acute infections or vaccinations. On this clone itself: Antigen specificity is unknown. Distinct nucleotide sequences in the sample also encode this CDR3.

Profiled with immunoSEQ multiplex PCR; TCRdb holds only in-frame clones, not every one. The top ten hold 24% of the sample, which has 550,000 to 750,000 clones, roughly 94% seen once. This receptor was obtained from a man aged 25-40 years in good health. Sequencing input: naive CD8+ T cells sorted from blood.

CDR3 in DNA: TGTGCCAGCAGTTTAAGGGGGGATACGCAGTATTTT. Amino acids: CASSLRGDTQYF. J is TRBJ2-3 and V is TRBV27; D might be TRBD1 (6 bases). Germline V gene data show CDR1 as MNHEY and CDR2 as SMNVEV (reference sequence). V was cut by 2 bases and J by 6 bases, with 6 bases left in between. The CDR3 has 12 residues.